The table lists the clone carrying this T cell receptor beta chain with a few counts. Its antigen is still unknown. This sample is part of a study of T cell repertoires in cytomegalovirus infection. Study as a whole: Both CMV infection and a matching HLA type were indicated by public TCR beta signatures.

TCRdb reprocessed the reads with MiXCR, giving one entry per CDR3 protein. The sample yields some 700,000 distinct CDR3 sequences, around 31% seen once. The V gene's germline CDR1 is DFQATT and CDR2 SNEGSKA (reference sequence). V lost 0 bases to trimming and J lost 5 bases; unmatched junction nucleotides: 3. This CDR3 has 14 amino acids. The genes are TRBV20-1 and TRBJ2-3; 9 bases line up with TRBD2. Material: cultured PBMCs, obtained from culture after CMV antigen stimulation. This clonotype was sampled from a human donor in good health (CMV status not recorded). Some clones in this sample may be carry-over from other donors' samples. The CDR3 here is CSARDAAGGDTQYF. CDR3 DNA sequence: TGCAGTGCTAGAGATGCAGCGGGAGGAGATACGCAGTATTTT.